This T cell receptor beta chain was recorded in a study of T cells after yellow fever vaccination. Findings and caveats of the study: A secondary response was less intense yet reached its peak sooner, at day 5 versus 15.

The CDR3 is 16 amino acids. V was pared by 5 bases and J by 3 bases, with 17 bases between. In germline, CDR1 is LNHDA, CDR2 SQIVND (reference sequence). TCRdb re-analysed the 5' RACE reads in MiXCR, keeping a single row per CDR3 protein. The sample lists around 250,000 distinct CDR3 sequences, 6.9% occurring once. Regarding this clonotype: The antigen is not known.

Source: CD4+ T cells sorted from PBMCs, taken 15 days after the yellow fever booster vaccination. This TCR came from a man younger than 45 who received the YFV17D yellow fever vaccine. V gene TRBV19 combines with J gene TRBJ1-3; TRBD1 is a possible D gene (5 bases). The CDR3 region is CASSPGTARVGNTIYF. As DNA, the CDR3 is TGTGCCAGTAGTCCCGGGACGGCAAGAGTTGGAAACACCATATATTTT.